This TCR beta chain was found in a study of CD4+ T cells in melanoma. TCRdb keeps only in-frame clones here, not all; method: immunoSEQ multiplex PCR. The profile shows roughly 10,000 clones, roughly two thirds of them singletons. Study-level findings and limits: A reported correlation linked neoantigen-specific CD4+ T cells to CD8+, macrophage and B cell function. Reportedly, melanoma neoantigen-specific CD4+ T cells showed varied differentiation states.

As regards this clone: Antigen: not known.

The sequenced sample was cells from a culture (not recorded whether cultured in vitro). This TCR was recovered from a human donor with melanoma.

The CDR3: CASKGTGVWYTEAFF. CDR3 DNA sequence: TGCGCCAGCAAAGGGACAGGGGTTTGGTACACTGAAGCTTTCTTT. The rearrangement uses TRBV5-1 and TRBJ1-1; 10 positions match TRBD1. From germline, CDR1 is SGHRS and CDR2 YFSETQ. The CDR3 sequence is 15 residues long. V shed 6 bases, J shed 3 bases, and the junction held 8 bases outside the gene matches.